These T cell receptor beta chains were read from a single sample in a study of blood T cell repertoires in COVID-19. Only in-frame clones appear in the TCRdb table, and some are missing; sequencing was by immunoSEQ multiplex PCR. There are 350,000 to 500,000 clones in the sample; about 90% occur only once, and around 0.92% lies in the top ten. The specimen was peripheral blood. The receptor set was obtained from a man between 18 and 29 years old with COVID-19, enrolled during active disease. Both conserved end residues are trimmed from each CDR3.

TRBJ1-2,TRBV6-5,ASTPEGRSTYGYT
TRBJ2-2,TRBV2,ASSGSGGGTGELF
TRBJ2-2,TRBV18,ASSYASTTGELF
TRBJ1-4,TRBV12-3/TRBV12-4,ASSVLNEKLF
TRBJ2-1,TRBV12-3/TRBV12-4,ASSFGQWQF
TRBJ2-3,TRBV7-2,ASSLARGFTDTQY
TRBJ1-1,TRBV19,ASSIGDRGNTEAF
TRBJ2-1,TRBV24-1,ATSGSGQGHNEQF
TRBJ2-1,TRBV5-1,ASSLALGSSYNEQF
TRBJ1-1,TRBV10-2,ASRLTENTEAF
TRBJ2-1,TRBV6-5,ASSYSGLAGVIEQF
TRBJ1-4,TRBV3-1/TRBV3-2,ASSQDDIGPWGANEKLF
TRBJ1-6,TRBV30,AWRRASSPLH
TRBJ2-4,TRBV6-5,ATSDWIKNIQY
TRBJ2-7,TRBV12-3/TRBV12-4,ASREGEGYEQY
TRBJ2-5,TRBV6-5,ASSYPFGGIGETQY
TRBJ2-3,TRBV12-5,ASGLVAEGGATQY
TRBJ2-7,TRBV13,ASSKGLAGKYEQY
TRBJ1-1,TRBV28,ASSFLGSGTEAF
TRBJ2-7,TRBV29-1,SVIGDRGDEQY
TRBJ1-1,TRBV12-3/TRBV12-4,ASSPKSGSEAF
TRBJ1-3,TRBV4-2,ASSQARGDGNTIY
TRBJ2-5,TRBV7-2,ASSLNRVRETQY
TRBJ2-5,TRBV3-1/TRBV3-2,ASTDPGTSWGTQY
TRBJ2-5,TRBV15,ATSRDAGGPETQY
TRBJ2-1,TRBV6-5,ASSRQGEVEQF
TRBJ2-7,TRBV2,ASTKPPTYEQY
TRBJ2-5,TRBV27,ASSSAGQGQETQY
TRBJ2-5,TRBV6-5,ASSSLGLAGRQTQY
TRBJ1-5,TRBV19,ASQGGANQPQH
TRBJ1-1,TRBV6-5,ASSYLPAGNTEAF
TRBJ2-7,TRBV6-5,ASSFDRNEQY
TRBJ2-2,TRBV5-1,ASSLYDTGELF
TRBJ2-1,TRBV5-1,ASSLQGRREQF
TRBJ2-3,TRBV5-5,ASSLRSGTDTQY
TRBJ1-1,TRBV5-1,ASSFETGANTEAF
TRBJ2-7,TRBV20-1,SAIRGYEQY
TRBJ1-1,TRBV19,ASSIAAGTEAF
TRBJ1-1,TRBV3-1/TRBV3-2,ASSQGGNRGRGVAF
TRBJ1-2,TRBV5-1,ASSNIGTGINYGYT
TRBJ1-5,TRBV2,ASSETDRGNQPQH
TRBJ2-4,TRBV2,ASSVENSAKNIQY
TRBJ2-4,TRBV5-1,ASSQSPGQRIQNIQY
TRBJ2-5,TRBV20-1,SIHRGETQY
TRBJ1-2,TRBV27,ASSRTGPGDYGYT
TRBJ2-1,TRBV28,ASTSWTPRGRDSRYQDEQF
TRBJ2-1,TRBV15,ATRRGGTYNEQF
TRBJ2-3,TRBV24-1,ATSLADTQY
TRBJ1-2,TRBV2,ATWDRVDGSNYGYT
TRBJ2-3,TRBV7-8,ASRAVLSTDTQY
TRBJ2-7,TRBV3-1/TRBV3-2,ASSQGKDTTLGEQY
TRBJ2-7,TRBV7-9,ATTPGGGNYEQY
TRBJ1-2,TRBV6-5,ASSYGTGANYGYT
TRBJ1-1,TRBV19,ASSLPDTEAF
TRBJ1-5,TRBV15,ATSRSRDSLNQPQH